The 18 T cell receptor beta chains given below trace back to one sample, sequenced in a study of OX40 agonist ivuxolimab in advanced cancers. Receptor amplification or capture employed the immunoSEQ multiplex PCR assay. TCRdb carries this immuneACCESS record with in-frame sequences only. Its versions omit some clonotypes, under half of them owing to an unresolved V gene in the studies checked, with the rest unexplained. In all, the sample holds more than 65,000 clones, and more than 70% of those were seen once. The ten most abundant clones make up 0.45% to 0.65% of the sample. The sequenced sample was CD4+ or CD8+ T cells sorted from blood, obtained in a trial of the OX40 agonist ivuxolimab. The source is an adult with an advanced solid tumor such as melanoma, head and neck, liver or kidney cancer.

The rearrangement uses TRBV7-2 and TRBJ1-3; 8 bases agree with TRBD1. CDR1 is SGHTA and CDR2 is FQGNSA in the germline V gene. J was trimmed by 3 bases and V by 5 bases; bases with no gene match: 3. The CDR3 totals 14 residues. The CDR3: CASSQGARGNTIYF. Written as DNA, the CDR3 is TGTGCCAGCAGCCAGGGGGCACGTGGAAACACCATATATTTT.

The V gene is TRBV5-1, the J gene TRBJ2-7; D gene uncertain. This CDR3 is 14 amino acids long. Per germline, CDR1 SGHRS and CDR2 YFSETQ. Trimming took off 1 base at V and 0 bases at J, with 8 bases between the two ends. Here the CDR3 reads CASSLTENSYEQYF. The CDR3 region has the DNA TGCGCCAGCAGCTTGACGGAGAACTCCTACGAGCAGTACTTC. The variable domain in full, completed from reference TRBV5-1 and TRBJ2-7, reads KAGVTQTPRYLIKTRGQQVTLSCSPISGHRSVSWYQQTPGQGLQFLFEYFSETQRNKGNFPGRFSGRQFSNSRSEMNVSTLELGDSALYLCASSLTENSYEQYFGPGTRLTVT.

The CDR3 DNA reads as TGCGCCAGCAGCTCGACAGGGGGCAAGAACTATGGCTACACCTTC. Residues: CASSSTGGKNYGYTF. J is TRBJ1-2 and V is TRBV5-1, with 10 bases matching TRBD1. Trimming took 3 bases from V and 2 from J; bases not matched to a gene: 4. This CDR3 contains 15 residues. From germline, CDR1 is SGHRS and CDR2 YFSETQ.

The chain is built from TRBV4-1 and TRBJ1-5; 8 nucleotides align to TRBD1. The CDR3 contains 16 residues. Germline V gives CDR1 MGHRA, CDR2 YSYEKL. With 1 base clipped from V and 7 bases from J, the junction kept 9 bases outside the gene matches. The CDR3, as DNA: TGCGCCAGCAGCCAAGGGACAGGGATTCTTAACCAGCCCCAGCATTTT. It yields the protein CASSQGTGILNQPQHF.

This clone was found a few times. V is TRBV6-5 and J is TRBJ1-5, with 9 bases aligning to TRBD1. There are 15 residues in the CDR3. V lost 2 bases to trimming and J lost 1 base; unmatched junction nucleotides: 0. From germline, CDR1 is MNHEY and CDR2 SVGAGI. This CDR3 is CASSYDRGSNQPQHF. In DNA form, the CDR3 reads TGTGCCAGCAGTTACGACAGGGGGAGCAATCAGCCCCAGCATTTT.

J is TRBJ1-5 and V is TRBV2; perhaps TRBD1 as D (6 bases). CDR3 length: 17 residues. The germline gives CDR1 SNHLY, CDR2 FYNNEI. Trimming took 2 bases from V and 2 from J, leaving 16 bases between them. The chain's CDR3 is CASSELTGWGGNQPQHF. For the CDR3, the DNA is TGTGCCAGCAGTGAACTTACAGGGTGGGGGGGCAATCAGCCCCAGCATTTT.

The V gene is TRBV4-1, the J gene TRBJ1-1, with TRBD1 identical over 7 bases. Looked up from germline, CDR1 is MGHRA and CDR2 is YSYEKL. After removal of 3 bases from V and 7 bases from J, the junction contained 11 bases not matched to a gene. The CDR3 extends over 15 amino acids. CDR3 region: CASSQSREGAGEAFF. The DNA of the CDR3 is TGCGCCAGCAGCCAGAGTCGAGAGGGGGCCGGTGAAGCTTTCTTT.

The V and J genes are TRBV19 and TRBJ1-5; D not certain. Trimming left V 5 bases short and J 0 bases short, with 5 bases between. The CDR3 has 13 amino acids. Germline loops: CDR1 LNHDA, CDR2 SQIVND (reference sequence). The CDR3 nucleotides are TGTGCCAGTAGTCTGGCTAGCAATCAGCCCCAGCATTTT. Translation gives CASSLASNQPQHF.

V is TRBV2 and J is TRBJ2-7; 7 bases are a match to TRBD2. Germline V gives CDR1 SNHLY, CDR2 FYNNEI. Trimming at V came to 6 bases and at J to 3 bases, leaving 2 bases not matched to a gene. CDR3 length: 12 residues. CDR3 DNA: TGTGCCAGCAGGGGGGGGATCTACGAGCAGTACTTC. It specifies CASRGGIYEQYF.

This chain links TRBV10-1 with TRBJ2-2, with TRBD1 matching over 9 bases. Losses at the gene ends were 6 bases for V and 5 bases for J; bases not matched to a gene: 7. This CDR3 region has 15 residues. Germline CDR1 WNHNN, CDR2 SYGVQD (reference sequence). For the CDR3, the DNA is TGCGCCAGCAGAGTGGACAGGGGAGAGACCGGGGAGCTGTTTTTT. Protein product: CASRVDRGETGELFF.

The gene calls are TRBV6-1 and TRBJ1-5; D possibly corresponds to TRBD1 (6 bases). The germline CDR1 and CDR2 sequences are MNHNS and SASEGT. Trimming cost V 8 bases and J 0 bases, with 14 bases left between them. There are 15 residues in the CDR3. The CDR3 DNA reads as TGTGCCAGCGGGGCGGGGGCTTATAGCAATCAGCCCCAGCATTTT. Translating gives CASGAGAYSNQPQHF.

The chain recombines TRBV18 with TRBJ1-6, with 8 bases matching TRBD1. The V gene end was trimmed by 1 base and the J gene end by 7 bases; junction bases not matched to a gene: 6. Germline CDR1 reads KGHSH; CDR2 reads LQKENI. This CDR3 is built from 16 residues. The CDR3 loop is CASSPQAGGLNSPLHF. Here the CDR3 DNA reads TGTGCCAGCTCACCACAGGCAGGGGGCCTCAATTCACCCCTCCACTTT.

The chain has TRBV2 and TRBJ2-3; 9 nucleotides line up with TRBD2. The CDR3 length is 12 residues. The germline V gene encodes CDR1 SNHLY and CDR2 FYNNEI. V shed 9 bases, J shed 6 bases, and the junction held 4 bases outside the gene matches. The CDR3 here is CASGLAWDTQYF. The CDR3, as DNA: TGTGCCAGTGGACTAGCGTGGGATACGCAGTATTTT.

The CDR3 DNA reads TGTGCCAGCAGTGAGATTGGGGGCGCAAACACTGAAGCTTTCTTT. Its translation: CASSEIGGANTEAFF. The chain joins TRBV6-1 to TRBJ1-1, with D possibly matching TRBD1 (6 bases). The germline CDR1 and CDR2 sequences are MNHNS and SASEGT. With 3 bases removed from V and 2 bases from J, the gap between germline ends came to 13 bases. The CDR3 has 15 amino acids.

V and J are TRBV9 and TRBJ1-4; no clear D. Deletions cut 0 bases from V and 8 bases from J, with 5 bases between. CDR1 is SGDLS, CDR2 YYNGEE, per germline. The CDR3 is 12 residues long. The CDR3 sequence: CASSVAGEKLFF. The CDR3 coding sequence is TGTGCCAGCAGCGTAGCTGGGGAAAAACTGTTTTTT.

The V and J genes are TRBV2 and TRBJ2-3, with D maybe TRBD2 (5 bases). From germline, CDR1 is SNHLY and CDR2 FYNNEI. The CDR3 runs 16 residues. V was shortened by 5 bases and J by 0 bases, with 15 bases between the two germline ends. The CDR3: CASSSPSGISTDTQYF. The CDR3 DNA reads as TGTGCCAGCAGTAGTCCATCGGGAATTAGCACAGATACGCAGTATTTT.

The chain is built from TRBV18 and TRBJ2-7; 10 nucleotides match TRBD2. From germline, CDR1 is KGHSH and CDR2 LQKENI. The CDR3 totals 16 residues. V gave up 5 bases and J gave up 0 bases; unmatched junction bases: 7. The CDR3 is CASSGLAGVSSYEQYF. The CDR3 nucleotides are TGTGCCAGCTCAGGGCTAGCGGGGGTGAGCTCCTACGAGCAGTACTTC.

V gene TRBV7-9 combines with J gene TRBJ2-1; 7 positions agree with TRBD1. Germline CDR1 and CDR2: SEHNR and FQNEAQ (reference sequence). The CDR3 is made up of 14 amino acids. The trim removed 4 bases at V and 9 bases at J, leaving 9 bases unmatched. CDR3 sequence (DNA): TGTGCCAGCAGCTCAGGAGCAGGGGGTGGTGAGCAGTTCTTC. It codes for CASSSGAGGGEQFF.